A single sample is the source of the 30 T cell receptor beta chains below, sequenced in a study of T cell responses to AZD1222 COVID-19 vaccine. The table came from immunoSEQ multiplex PCR; TCRdb's copy has only in-frame clones and leaves some out. This sample has roughly 93,000 clones, with roughly 89% found just once. This sample comprised peripheral blood, obtained 28 days after the second AZD1222 dose. The receptors derive from an adult who received the AZD1222 COVID-19 vaccine.

The chain uses TRBV5-1 and TRBJ2-1; 7 nucleotides align to TRBD1. The V gene end was trimmed by 4 bases and the J gene end by 4 bases; junction bases not matched to a gene: 8. The CDR3 sequence is 15 residues long. The germline CDR1 and CDR2 sequences are SGHRS and YFSETQ. The CDR3 reads CASSKTGTFYNEQFF. The DNA for the CDR3 is TGCGCCAGCAGCAAGACAGGGACCTTTTACAATGAGCAGTTCTTC.

CDR3 sequence (DNA): TGTGCCACCAGCAGAGTAGGGACAGGGTACGAGCAGTACTTC. This gives the protein CATSRVGTGYEQYF. V is TRBV15 and J is TRBJ2-7; 9 nucleotides agree with TRBD1. V shed 1 base and J 4 bases; nucleotides not matched to a gene: 2. The CDR3 sequence is 14 residues long. The germline V gene encodes CDR1 LNHNV and CDR2 YYDKDF (reference sequence).

The chain has TRBV6-5 and TRBJ1-2, with a possible D match to TRBD1 (6 bases). Germline CDR1 is MNHEY and CDR2 is SVGAGI. This CDR3 contains 14 residues. The V end was cut by 6 bases, the J end by 3 bases, with 14 bases between. As DNA, the CDR3 is TGTGCCAGCAGCGGAATACAGGGTGACTATGGCTACACCTTC. Protein sequence: CASSGIQGDYGYTF.

This clone appeared once. The chain combines TRBV25-1 with TRBJ1-2; D is perhaps TRBD1 (5 bases). The CDR3 length is 12 residues. The V end lost 3 bases, the J end lost 5 bases, and 7 bases lay between the germline ends. The germline gives CDR1 MGHDK, CDR2 SYGVNS. CDR3 nucleotide sequence: TGTGCCAGCAGTGAGGGGGGTTATGGCTACACCTTC. The encoded protein is CASSEGGYGYTF.

The chain uses TRBV7-3 and TRBJ1-1; D may be TRBD1 (5 bases). The CDR3 sequence is 14 residues long. From germline, CDR1 is SGHTA and CDR2 FQGTGA. Between the trimmed V and J ends, which lost 5 bases and 4 bases, there was a span of 14 bases. CDR3 loop: CASSPQGGTTEAFF. For the CDR3, the DNA is TGTGCCAGCAGCCCCCAGGGAGGTACCACTGAAGCTTTCTTT.

The rearrangement uses TRBV6-1 and TRBJ1-1; tentatively, D is TRBD1 (5 bases). This CDR3 contains 12 residues. V shed 0 bases and J shed 11 bases, with 10 bases lying between them. Germline loops: CDR1 MNHNS, CDR2 SASEGT. For the CDR3, the DNA is TGTGCCAGCAGTGAAGCGGGACCCCCGGCTTTCTTT. Translated: CASSEAGPPAFF.

V usage is TRBV10-1 and J usage is TRBJ1-2; no clear D gene. The CDR3 runs 13 residues. Looked up from germline, CDR1 is WNHNN and CDR2 is SYGVQD (reference sequence). The ends were cut back, 7 bases at V and 8 bases at J, with 17 bases in the middle. This CDR3 reads CASNLPRGSGYTF. For the CDR3, the DNA is TGCGCCAGCAACCTACCCCGTGGCAGCGGCTACACCTTC.

The chain combines TRBV2 with TRBJ1-1, with 9 bases identical to TRBD1. Germline CDR1 and CDR2: SNHLY and FYNNEI. The CDR3 is made up of 14 amino acids. The V and J ends lost 6 bases and 5 bases, in that order; junction bases with no gene match: 7. DNA of the CDR3: TGTGCCAGCAGGACAGGGGGACCGGGGACTGAAGCTTTCTTT. This codes for CASRTGGPGTEAFF.

V is TRBV27 and J is TRBJ2-3; 8 bases agree with TRBD2. The CDR3 has 15 amino acids. With V trimmed by 6 bases and J by 5 bases, 10 bases remained unmatched. In germline, CDR1 is MNHEY, CDR2 SMNVEV (reference sequence). The CDR3 protein is CASRFHSGVLDTQYF. In DNA, the CDR3 is TGTGCCAGCAGGTTTCATAGCGGGGTATTAGATACGCAGTATTTT.

The gene calls are TRBV28 and TRBJ1-5, with no clear D. V lost 6 bases, J lost 4 bases, and 10 bases lay in between. Germline CDR1 and CDR2: MDHEN and SYDVKM. The CDR3 runs 13 residues. Written as DNA, the CDR3 is TGTGCCAGCAGAACCTCGGGGAATCAGCCCCAGCATTTT. This sequence encodes CASRTSGNQPQHF. Supplemented by reference TRBV28 and TRBJ1-5, the full variable domain reads DVKVTQSSRYLVKRTGEKVFLECVQDMDHENMFWYRQDPGLGLRLIYFSYDVKMKEKGDIPEGYSVSREKKERFSLILESASTNQTSMYLCASRTSGNQPQHFGDGTRLSIL.

The chain uses TRBV4-3 and TRBJ2-6; D possibly corresponds to TRBD2 (6 bases). In germline, CDR1 is LGHNA, CDR2 YSLEER. CDR3 length equals 15 residues. V was pared by 8 bases and J by 2 bases, with 13 bases between. As DNA, the CDR3 is TGCGCCAGCGGGGAGGCAGGGACTGGGGCCAACGTCCTGACTTTC. Protein: CASGEAGTGANVLTF.

The chain is built from TRBV7-2 and TRBJ1-6; 8 bases agree with TRBD1. The CDR3 has 14 residues. Trimming took 3 bases from V and 9 from J; bases not matched to a gene: 4. Germline assignment: CDR1 SGHTA and CDR2 FQGNSA. The chain's CDR3 is CASSLGQVVSPLHF. The CDR3 coding sequence is TGTGCCAGCAGCTTGGGACAGGTCGTTTCACCCCTCCACTTT.

The V and J genes are TRBV6-5 and TRBJ2-3, with D possibly TRBD1 on 6 matching bases. The CDR3 runs 13 residues. Trimming cost V 7 bases and J 3 bases, with 11 bases left between them. Per germline, CDR1 MNHEY and CDR2 SVGAGI. The CDR3 DNA sequence: TGTGCCAGCAACCCGACAGGAACAGATACGCAGTATTTT. Translating it yields CASNPTGTDTQYF.

The chain links TRBV5-1 to TRBJ2-3, with TRBD1 as a possible D gene (5 bases). CDR3 length: 16 residues. V lost 4 bases and J 0 bases, leaving 15 bases between the germline ends. The V gene's germline CDR1 is SGHRS and CDR2 YFSETQ. The CDR3 DNA is TGCGCCAGCAGCCCCCTGACAGACACTAGCACAGATACGCAGTATTTT. Amino acid sequence: CASSPLTDTSTDTQYF.

The DNA for the CDR3 is TGCAGTGGTGGGGGGGAAGCCGGGCAGACTAGCACAGATACGCAGTATTTT. This gives the protein CSGGGEAGQTSTDTQYF. The chain carries TRBV29-1 and TRBJ2-3; 7 positions match TRBD2. Germline CDR1 is SQVTM and CDR2 is ANQGSEA. The CDR3 has 17 amino acids.

The chain's CDR3 is CASSSGTQREQYF. In nucleotides, the CDR3 is TGTGCCAGCAGTTCCGGGACTCAACGGGAGCAGTACTTC. The V and J genes are TRBV6-5 and TRBJ2-7, with D perhaps matching TRBD2 (6 bases). Germline loops: CDR1 MNHEY, CDR2 SVGAGI. Trimming cost V 4 bases and J 7 bases, with 14 bases left between them. The CDR3 is 13 residues long.

This chain links TRBV10-2 with TRBJ2-2; 14 nucleotides align to TRBD2. Germline-derived CDR1 and CDR2 are WSHSY and SAAADI. The CDR3 consists of 15 residues. V dropped 5 bases and J dropped 6; count of bases not matched to a gene: 2. The CDR3 reads CASSPGLAGAGELFF. The CDR3 DNA sequence: TGCGCCAGCAGTCCGGGACTAGCGGGGGCCGGGGAGCTGTTTTTT.

This chain joins TRBV27 and TRBJ1-6; D is unresolved. Between the trimmed V and J ends, which lost 3 bases and 0 bases, there was a span of 9 bases. CDR3 length: 16 amino acids. Germline CDR1 reads MNHEY; CDR2 reads SMNVEV (reference sequence). CDR3 DNA: TGTGCCAGCAGTTTCAGGACTCCCTCCTATAATTCACCCCTCCACTTT. Translation gives CASSFRTPSYNSPLHF.

The genes are TRBV28 and TRBJ2-5, with 11 bases that match TRBD2. Germline V gives CDR1 MDHEN, CDR2 SYDVKM. This CDR3 region has 16 residues. Unmatched junction bases numbered 5, after V lost 5 bases and J lost 0 bases. The CDR3 region is CASSPRLAGHQETQYF. CDR3 DNA sequence: TGTGCCAGCAGTCCGAGACTAGCGGGGCACCAAGAGACCCAGTACTTC.

This clone came up once. The J gene is TRBJ1-1, the V gene TRBV9, with 8 bases that match TRBD1. The CDR3 is 16 residues long. Germline V gives CDR1 SGDLS, CDR2 YYNGEE. The J segment lost 0 bases and the V segment lost 6 bases, leaving 10 bases of the junction unmatched. CDR3 DNA: TGTGCCAGCACACCGGGACAGGAACTTTTGAACACTGAAGCTTTCTTT. Translated, it gives CASTPGQELLNTEAFF. Complete variable domain (other parts from reference TRBV9 and TRBJ1-1): DSGVTQTPKHLITATGQRVTLRCSPRSGDLSVYWYQQSLDQGLQFLIQYYNGEERAKGNILERFSAQQFPDLHSELNLSSLELGDSALYFCASTPGQELLNTEAFFGQGTRLTVV.

This CDR3 is CAIGPSGTYNEQFF. The CDR3 coding sequence is TGTGCCATCGGGCCTAGCGGCACCTACAATGAGCAGTTCTTC. J is TRBJ2-1 and V is TRBV10-3; TRBD2 matches at 7 bases. The germline gives CDR1 ENHRY, CDR2 SYGVKD. The CDR3 runs to 14 residues. V lost 8 bases and J lost 2; bases outside the gene matches: 6.

The chain is built from TRBV30 and TRBJ2-5; TRBD2 is a possible D gene (6 bases). The CDR3 covers 14 residues. V dropped 2 bases and J dropped 2 bases, with 12 bases sitting between them. Germline V gene data show CDR1 as GTSNPN and CDR2 as SVGIG (reference sequence). The CDR3 sequence: CAWSNWRGQETQYF. The CDR3 coding sequence is TGTGCCTGGAGTAATTGGCGGGGACAAGAGACCCAGTACTTC.

V gene TRBV16 combines with J gene TRBJ2-3; D gene ambiguous. CDR1 is KGHSY, CDR2 FQNENV, per germline. The CDR3 length is 12 residues. V was trimmed by 0 bases and J by 5 bases, leaving 3 bases between them. CDR3 protein: CASSQSGDTQYF. For the CDR3, the DNA is TGTGCCAGCAGCCAATCGGGAGATACGCAGTATTTT.

This clone was seen just once. This chain uses TRBV6-2 or TRBV6-3 with TRBJ1-2; D unclear. Between the trimmed V and J ends, which lost 2 bases and 8 bases, there was a span of 15 bases. The length of the CDR3 is 14 residues. The germline gives CDR1 MNHEY, CDR2 SVGEGT. CDR3 region: CASSYPRGLDGYTF. The CDR3 nucleotides are TGTGCCAGCAGTTACCCACGAGGACTGGACGGCTACACCTTC.

This rearrangement joins TRBV6-5 to TRBJ2-5, with a weak D call TRBD1 (6 bases). Trimming stripped 0 bases from V and 4 bases from J, with 15 bases between. Germline CDR1 and CDR2: MNHEY and SVGAGI. CDR3 size: 16 residues. The CDR3 sequence is CASSYSSGELIETQYF. For the CDR3, the DNA is TGTGCCAGCAGTTACTCGTCAGGGGAGTTGATAGAGACCCAGTACTTC.

Only a few counts were recorded for this clone. This chain links TRBV7-6 with TRBJ2-7; 9 bases align to TRBD1. V was clipped by 3 bases and J by 3 bases; unmatched bases: 3. The CDR3 totals 14 residues. Germline V gene sequence: CDR1 SGHVS, CDR2 FNYEAQ. CDR3 nucleotides: TGTGCCAGCAGCTTGGGACAGGGAGACTACGAGCAGTACTTC. Translated, it gives CASSLGQGDYEQYF. The variable domain in full, completed from reference TRBV7-6 and TRBJ2-7, reads GAGVSQSPRYKVTKRGQDVALRCDPISGHVSLYWYRQALGQGPEFLTYFNYEAQQDKSGLPNDRFSAERPEGSISTLTIQRTEQRDSAMYRCASSLGQGDYEQYFGPGTRLTVT.

The rearrangement links TRBV5-1 to TRBJ2-1; 11 positions match TRBD1. The trim removed 0 bases at V and 7 bases at J, leaving 6 bases unmatched. The length of the CDR3 is 16 residues. CDR1 SGHRS and CDR2 YFSETQ come from the germline V gene. CDR3 nucleotide sequence: TGCGCCAGCAGCTTGGGGCCGTGGGACAGGGGGAATGAGCAGTTCTTC. Encoded protein: CASSLGPWDRGNEQFF.

V gene TRBV5-4 combines with J gene TRBJ1-1, with a possible D match to TRBD1 (5 bases). The CDR3 is made up of 14 amino acids. Between the trimmed V and J ends, which lost 3 bases and 1 base, there was a span of 10 bases. Germline V gene data show CDR1 as SGHNT and CDR2 as YYREEE (reference sequence). DNA of the CDR3: TGTGCCAGCAGCTCGAGAGGGGAGAACACTGAAGCTTTCTTT. Amino acid sequence: CASSSRGENTEAFF.

This clone has only a few counts. The chain has TRBV19 and TRBJ1-2; no firm D call. CDR3 size: 11 residues. Trimming took off 6 bases at V and 8 bases at J, with 10 bases between the two ends. Germline V gives CDR1 LNHDA, CDR2 SQIVND (reference sequence). CDR3 in amino acids: CASSRESGYTF. The DNA of the CDR3 is TGTGCCAGTAGCCGTGAGTCGGGCTACACCTTC.

The chain has TRBV7-8 and TRBJ1-1, with TRBD1 matching over 7 bases. The trim removed 1 base at V and 0 bases at J, leaving 5 bases unmatched. CDR1 and CDR2 from the germline V gene are SGHVS and FQNEAQ. This CDR3 is 16 amino acids long. The CDR3 DNA reads TGTGCCAGCAGCTTAGTGACAGGGCAACTGAACACTGAAGCTTTCTTT. It encodes CASSLVTGQLNTEAFF. Full variable domain (rest looked up from reference TRBV7-8 and TRBJ1-1): GAGVSQSPRYKVAKRGQDVALRCDPISGHVSLFWYQQALGQGPEFLTYFQNEAQLDKSGLPSDRFFAERPEGSVSTLKIQRTQQEDSAVYLCASSLVTGQLNTEAFFGQGTRLTVV.